One T cell receptor (beta chain) is described in this entry. Germline V CDR1 and CDR2: SGHDT, YYEEEE. CDR3 size: 15 residues. V gave up 4 bases and J gave up 4 bases; unmatched junction bases: 3. This sample is drawn from a study of blood T cell repertoires in COVID-19. The overall study: COVID-19 samples from acute and convalescent phases originated in the United States, Italy and Spain. Sample material is recorded as cDNA or gDNA derived from T cells, B-cell-depleted T cells, or PBMCs.

Original methodology: Amplification of reference gene primers provided the estimated nucleated cell counts. The assay was immunoSEQ multiplex PCR, and TCRdb's table has in-frame clones only and misses some. The V and J calls and the clone size are those of that table, but D and trimming were determined from the DNA. The sample lists tens of thousands of clones, more than 60% occurring once. This chain connects TRBV5-6 to TRBJ1-6, with 9 bases fitting TRBD1. Sequenced material: peripheral blood. The sequence came from a human donor in a cohort sampled during active COVID-19. As DNA, the CDR3 is TGTGCCAGCAGCAAGGGACAGGGTTATAATTCACCCCTCCACTTT. It is translated as CASSKGQGYNSPLHF.